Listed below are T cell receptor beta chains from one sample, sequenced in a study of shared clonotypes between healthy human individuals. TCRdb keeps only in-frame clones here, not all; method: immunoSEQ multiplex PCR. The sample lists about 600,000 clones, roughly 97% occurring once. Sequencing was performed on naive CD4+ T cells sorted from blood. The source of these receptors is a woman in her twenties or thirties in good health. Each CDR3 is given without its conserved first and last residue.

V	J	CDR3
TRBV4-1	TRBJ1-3	ASSQLTGNTIY
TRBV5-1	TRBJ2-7	ASSLGTAREQY
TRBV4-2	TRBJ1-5	ASSQDLEGQPQH
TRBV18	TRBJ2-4	ASSPPGQSVENIQY
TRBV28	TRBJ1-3	ASSPPGGSGNTIY
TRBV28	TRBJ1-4	ASSSDQGNEKLF
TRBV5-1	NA	ASSSYPSSYEQY
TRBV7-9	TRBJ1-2	ASSLSAAWGYT
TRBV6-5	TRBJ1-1	ASSYGGGGYTEAF
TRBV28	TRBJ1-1	ASRSWWNTEAF
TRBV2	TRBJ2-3	ASRWGDTQY
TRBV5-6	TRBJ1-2	ASSLGDNKYGYT
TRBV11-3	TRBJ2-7	ASSPGSEYEQY
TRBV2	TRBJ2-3	ATPGPAGTDTQY
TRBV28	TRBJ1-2	ASRLTGFNYGYT
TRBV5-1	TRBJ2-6	ASSGLAGSSGANVLT
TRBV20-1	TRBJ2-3	SGGTDTQY
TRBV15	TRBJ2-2	ATRGQGNTGELF
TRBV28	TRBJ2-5	ASSFLYQETQY
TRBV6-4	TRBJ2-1	ASSEGLAGYNEQF
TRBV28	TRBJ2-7	ASSLYRQQY
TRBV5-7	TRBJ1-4	ASKPSVNEELF
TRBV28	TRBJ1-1	ASSSSMNTEAF
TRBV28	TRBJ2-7	ARIFRSSYEQY
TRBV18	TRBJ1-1	ASSSSGAWAEAF
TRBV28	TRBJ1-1	ASRSAAKDNTEAF
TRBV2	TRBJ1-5	ASRNGTASNQPQH
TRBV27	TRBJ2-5	ASSLSWAGTGGETQY
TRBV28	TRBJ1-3	ASTPGGVYTIY
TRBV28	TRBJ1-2	ASSSPSGGANYGYT
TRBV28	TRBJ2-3	ASNLQGEKQY